This paragraph reports one T cell receptor beta chain. The antigen this receptor binds is unknown. No much larger clone is present one base from it, and per-base qualities are unavailable. V lost 4 bases and J lost 0 bases, and the count of bases not matched to a germline gene is 5. The CDR3, from cysteine to phenylalanine, totals 14 residues. Just CDR3 DNA is preserved here, 42 bases in frame from base 1. CDR1 and CDR2, per the germline V gene, are SQVTM and ANQGSEA. The data were taken from a study of blood T cell repertoires in COVID-19 (TCRdb year 2020). About the full investigation: Samples covering the acute and convalescent phases of COVID-19 were provided by collaborators in the United States, Italy and Spain. The prospective study material was composed of cDNA or gDNA derived from T cells, B-cell-depleted T cells, or PBMCs. The dataset comprised deeply sampled blood TCRbeta repertoires from subjects exposed to, actively infected with, or recovered from COVID-19. The repertoires were made available in a free public database intended to serve as a resource for research on the immune response to SARS-CoV-2. Samples were obtained from the ongoing ImmuneRACE study (first 160 participants) and from over 1,000 subjects provided by 6 global collaborators. A de-identified subject ID, COVID-19 status, age in years and sex were almost always included in the sample metadata. Where HLA class I and class II types were available, the types were taken from metadata supplied by the sample provider, not from assay-based typing.

What the authors observed across the whole study: The quantity of clinical and demographic metadata differed by source and by participant and was supplied without curation.

TCRbeta CDR3 regions were amplified from genomic DNA using the immunoSEQ Assay, a bias-controlled multiplex PCR. On the authors' methods: Nucleated cell counts per sample were estimated from amplification of reference gene primers within the assay. Sequence reads were collapsed and filtered to measure the absolute abundance of every unique TCRbeta CDR3 rearrangement. Productive Simpson clonality was computed per sample as the square root of Simpson's diversity index over productive rearrangements. TCRdb took this table from immuneACCESS and kept in-frame rearrangements with V and J called. Such tables lack part of the clones; where checked against another copy, unresolved V genes explain under half of the gap, and the rest is unexplained. The D gene and trimming were derived from the DNA, and the V and J assignments and clone size from that table. This sample gives around 170,000 clones in total; 84% of them show up just once. Approximately 12% of the sample belongs to the ten largest clones.

Participants in the prospective study were aged about 18 to 89 years, lived in 24 United States geographic areas, and enrolled through a virtual design. In the prospective study, participants were assigned to cohorts based on the clinical history participants reported in a screening survey and a study questionnaire. Recovered participants in ImmuneRACE Cohort 3 were defined by two consecutive negative NP/OP PCR tests, clearance by a healthcare professional, or resolution of symptoms. In the prospective study, whole blood, serum and a nasopharyngeal or oropharyngeal swab were collected from each participant by mobile phlebotomists. Participants in the prospective study had the option to provide additional blood draws and questionnaires over an approximately two-month period. Blood samples from the prospective study were shipped frozen or at room temperature prior to DNA extraction.

The chain links TRBV29-1 with TRBJ1-1; 7 of the junction bases match TRBD1. The TCR was taken from a man aged 50 to 59 who had recovered from COVID-19. Source material: PBMCs or T cells enriched from blood (not recorded which). The CDR3 corresponds to CSVATGRLNTEAFF. The nucleotide sequence reads TGCAGCGTTGCGACAGGGAGGTTGAACACTGAAGCTTTCTTT.